The 24 T cell receptor beta chains below were found in one sample sequenced in a study of metastatic and nonmetastatic thyroid tumors. Each patient came to thyroid surgery without any prior treatment (of any kind). Via MiXCR, TCRdb re-called the PCR reads. Altogether 14,000 to 15,000 clones are present, around 23% being singletons, with the ten largest covering around 7.2%. What was sequenced was tumor tissue. The receptors originated from a female donor with papillary thyroid cancer or a benign thyroid nodule (not recorded which). Some clones in this sample may be carry-over from other donors' samples.

This clone showed up many times. V gene TRBV20-1 combines with J gene TRBJ1-5, with D possibly TRBD1 on 6 matching bases. The CDR3 loop spans 14 amino acids. CDR1 and CDR2 (germline): DFQATT, SNEGSKA (reference sequence). Trimming shortened V by 5 bases and J by 0 bases, and 11 bases separated the two germline ends. The CDR3 is CSAQDSYSNQPQHF. In nucleotides, the CDR3 is TGCAGTGCTCAGGACAGCTATAGCAATCAGCCCCAGCATTTT.

This clone was detected ten times or more. The chain recombines TRBV11-2 with TRBJ2-5, with 7 positions matching TRBD1. From germline, CDR1 is SGHAT and CDR2 FQNNGV. This CDR3 comprises 15 residues. The V segment lost 1 base and the J segment 0 bases; nucleotides outside the gene matches: 2. CDR3 nucleotide sequence: TGTGCCAGCAGCTTAGGTGACAGGGACCAAGAGACCCAGTACTTC. As protein: CASSLGDRDQETQYF.

Many counts were recorded for this clone. The CDR3 DNA sequence: TGTGCCAGCAGACAGATGAACACTGAAGCTTTCTTT. Amino acid sequence: CASRQMNTEAFF. V gene TRBV2 combines with J gene TRBJ1-1; D not resolved. V was trimmed by 6 bases and J by 0 bases, leaving 5 bases between them. The CDR3 consists of 12 residues. Germline V CDR1 and CDR2: SNHLY, FYNNEI.

This clone appeared a few times. This chain links TRBV6-5 with TRBJ2-7; D gene ambiguous. With 4 bases removed from V and 2 bases from J, the gap between germline ends came to 15 bases. Looked up from germline, CDR1 is MNHEY and CDR2 is SVGAGI. This CDR3 has 15 residues. The CDR3 nucleotides are TGTGCCAGCAGTTTAGGTTCGCGGATAACCTACGAGCAGTACTTC. It specifies CASSLGSRITYEQYF.

Relative to its sample, this clone is medium-sized. This chain connects TRBV7-8 to TRBJ1-5; 8 positions match TRBD1. Germline loops: CDR1 SGHVS, CDR2 FQNEAQ. There are 13 residues in the CDR3. The V and J ends lost 5 bases and 6 bases, in that order; junction bases with no gene match: 3. The CDR3 nucleotides are TGTGCCAGCAGCCTACAGGGGGGTCAGCCCCAGCATTTT. Protein product: CASSLQGGQPQHF.

Only a few counts were recorded for this clone. A read error is possible here, since a much larger clone lies one base away. The rearrangement joins TRBV20-1 to TRBJ1-5; D gene uncertain. The CDR3 contains 12 residues. CDR1 and CDR2 (germline): DFQATT, SNEGSKA (reference sequence). CDR3 bases: TGCAGTGATAGAGCAGCCGGCCAGCCCCAGCATTTT. Protein: CSDRAAGQPQHF.

V gene TRBV5-6 combines with J gene TRBJ2-1; 7 nucleotides line up with TRBD2. The germline V gene encodes CDR1 SGHDT and CDR2 YYEEEE. The CDR3 loop spans 15 amino acids. V lost 4 bases and J lost 5; bases outside the gene matches: 9. The CDR3 region is CASSLPSGINNEQFF. The CDR3 bases are TGTGCCAGCAGCCTACCTAGCGGCATCAACAATGAGCAGTTCTTC.

In this sample, this clone is medium-sized. The rearrangement joins TRBV12-3 or TRBV12-4 to TRBJ2-2; D is unclear. Trimming removed 6 bases from V and 6 bases from J, with 14 bases in between. There are 14 residues in the CDR3. This chain's CDR3 is CASSRQESPGELFF. CDR3 bases: TGTGCCAGCAGCCGTCAGGAGTCTCCCGGGGAGCTGTTTTTT.

The gene calls are TRBV15 and TRBJ2-7, with D perhaps being TRBD1 or TRBD2 (5 bases each). The germline V gene encodes CDR1 LNHNV and CDR2 YYDKDF (reference sequence). The CDR3 has 17 amino acids. V was clipped by 0 bases and J by 3 bases, with 18 bases between them. The CDR3 sequence: CATSREVQQGVNYEQYF. The CDR3 bases are TGTGCCACCAGCAGAGAGGTTCAGCAGGGAGTTAACTACGAGCAGTACTTC.

This clone ranks as medium-sized. The same CDR3 is also encoded by other DNA sequences in this sample. The chain has TRBV30 and TRBJ2-3, with D tentatively TRBD2 (6 bases). Germline lookup yields CDR1 GTSNPN and CDR2 SVGIG (reference sequence). V lost 3 bases and J lost 3, with 16 bases in between. This CDR3 has 15 residues. The CDR3 nucleotides are TGTGCCTGGAGCGTATGGGGCGGGACGACAGATACGCAGTATTTT. The encoded protein is CAWSVWGGTTDTQYF.

This clone was detected only a few times. The gene calls are TRBV6-1 and TRBJ2-1; D is unresolved. With 8 bases removed from V and 9 bases from J, the gap between germline ends came to 20 bases. This CDR3 contains 14 residues. Per the germline V gene, CDR1 is MNHNS and CDR2 is SASEGT. The CDR3 here is CASSPAPYTSEQFF. The CDR3 region has the DNA TGTGCCAGCTCCCCGGCCCCCTACACCAGTGAGCAGTTCTTC.

This clone rates as medium-sized (0.01 to 0.1%). The chain combines TRBV19 with TRBJ2-7; possibly TRBD1 for D (5 bases). V gave up 8 bases and J gave up 0 bases, with 8 bases separating them. The germline CDR1 and CDR2 sequences are LNHDA and SQIVND (reference sequence). There are 12 residues in the CDR3. CDR3 bases: TGTGCCAGTTGTGACAGCTCCTACGAGCAGTACTTC. Translating gives CASCDSSYEQYF.

In this sample, this clone turned up many times. The chain employs TRBV29-1 and TRBJ1-1; 12 bases align to TRBD1. The CDR3 spans 15 residues. The germline gives CDR1 SQVTM, CDR2 ANQGSEA. The V and J ends lost 7 bases and 1 base, in that order; junction bases with no gene match: 7. Here the CDR3 reads CSGMGQGAKNTEAFF. CDR3 sequence (DNA): TGCAGCGGGATGGGACAGGGGGCGAAGAACACTGAAGCTTTCTTT. Looking up the rest from reference TRBV29-1 and TRBJ1-1 gives the full variable domain: SAVISQKPSRDICQRGTSLTIQCQVDSQVTMMFWYRQQPGQSLTLIATANQGSEATYESGFVIDKFPISRPNLTFSTLTVSNMSPEDSSIYLCSGMGQGAKNTEAFFGQGTRLTVV.

This clone occurred many times. This rearrangement joins TRBV20-1 to TRBJ2-3, with 10 bases aligning to TRBD2. The V gene's germline CDR1 is DFQATT and CDR2 SNEGSKA (reference sequence). This CDR3 contains 15 residues. V lost 6 bases to trimming and J lost 5 bases; unmatched junction nucleotides: 11. The CDR3 sequence: CSAPSGRAGGDTQYF. As DNA, the CDR3 is TGCAGTGCACCGAGCGGGAGGGCCGGTGGAGATACGCAGTATTTT.

This clone was found a few times. The same CDR3 arises from other DNA sequences in this sample as well. The J gene is TRBJ2-7, the V gene TRBV29-1, with D tentatively TRBD2 (6 bases). The CDR3 extends over 15 amino acids. The V gene's germline CDR1 is SQVTM and CDR2 ANQGSEA. V lost 4 bases and J 4 bases, leaving 20 bases between the germline ends. The CDR3 reads CSVAMGGGKGYEQYF. The DNA of the CDR3 is TGCAGCGTTGCTATGGGGGGAGGCAAGGGGTACGAGCAGTACTTC.

By share, this clone ranks as medium-sized. As DNA, the CDR3 is TGTGCCAGTAGTATTTCGGACAGCTTCTATGGCTACACCTTC. Translated: CASSISDSFYGYTF. The rearrangement links TRBV19 to TRBJ1-2, with a tentative D call TRBD1 (6 bases). The CDR3 is 14 amino acids. V was pared by 3 bases and J by 4 bases, with 12 bases between. Germline CDR1 reads LNHDA; CDR2 reads SQIVND (reference sequence).

This clone has ten or more counts. V usage is TRBV7-9 and J usage is TRBJ1-6, with D unclear. V lost 0 bases to trimming and J lost 4 bases, with 10 bases between them. Looked up from germline, CDR1 is SEHNR and CDR2 is FQNEAQ (reference sequence). The CDR3 is 16 residues long. Here the CDR3 DNA reads TGTGCCAGCAGCTTAGCGGCCGGATTTTATAATTCACCCCTCCACTTT. Translation gives CASSLAAGFYNSPLHF.

As regards this clone: A much larger clone sits a single nucleotide away, making a read error possible. Distinct nucleotide sequences in the sample also encode this CDR3. The rearrangement links TRBV7-9 to TRBJ2-1; 9 bases match TRBD1. V dropped 3 bases and J dropped 4; count of bases not matched to a gene: 1. Germline lookup yields CDR1 SEHNR and CDR2 FQNEAQ (reference sequence). The CDR3 loop spans 14 amino acids. CDR3 residues: CASSFGTGYNEQFF. The CDR3 bases are TGTGCCAGCAGCTTTGGGACAGGGTACAATGAGCAGTTCTTC.

The chain uses TRBV11-2 and TRBJ2-2; 7 nucleotides align to TRBD1. The CDR3 has 16 amino acids. The V segment lost 6 bases and the J segment 1 base; nucleotides outside the gene matches: 8. Germline loops: CDR1 SGHAT, CDR2 FQNNGV. The DNA of the CDR3 is TGTGCCAGCAGTTCTGACAGGGTAGGGAACACCGGGGAGCTGTTTTTT. It is translated as CASSSDRVGNTGELFF. Supplemented by reference TRBV11-2 and TRBJ2-2, the full variable domain reads EAGVAQSPRYKIIEKRQSVAFWCNPISGHATLYWYQQILGQGPKLLIQFQNNGVVDDSQLPKDRFSAERLKGVDSTLKIQPAKLEDSAVYLCASSSDRVGNTGELFFGEGSRLTVL.

The chain's CDR3 is CSANLAQGRKADTQYF. The CDR3 bases are TGCAGTGCTAACTTGGCGCAAGGTCGGAAGGCAGATACGCAGTATTTT. The chain carries TRBV20-1 and TRBJ2-3; no firm D call. From germline, CDR1 is DFQATT and CDR2 SNEGSKA (reference sequence). Between the trimmed V and J ends, which lost 4 bases and 4 bases, there was a span of 21 bases. The CDR3 totals 16 residues.

In the case of this clone: The junction does not match germline at one end; this may be a read error. The chain joins TRBV6-1 to TRBJ2-2, with D perhaps matching TRBD1 (6 bases). This CDR3 contains 13 residues. Germline CDR1 reads MNHNS; CDR2 reads SASEGT. CDR3 amino acids: CVSMTGAAGELFF. DNA for the CDR3: TGTGTCAGCATGACAGGTGCGGCCGGGGAGCTGTTTTTT.

Comment on this clone: At one of its ends the junction is not consistent with the germline gene, which may arise from a read error. This chain connects TRBV11-2 to TRBJ2-7, with TRBD2 identical over 9 bases. Germline loops: CDR1 SGHAT, CDR2 FQNNGV. This CDR3 is built from 14 residues. CDR3 residues: CSSSFGREGYEQYF. CDR3 DNA: TGTTCCAGCAGCTTTGGGCGGGAGGGGTACGAGCAGTACTTC.

In the case of this clone: One end of the junction does not line up with germline, which may come from a read error. The chain uses TRBV25-1 and TRBJ2-7; 10 bases align to TRBD1. The CDR3 contains 16 residues. CDR1 is MGHDK, CDR2 SYGVNS, per germline. This CDR3 reads CASSEYGDRGSYKQYF. The DNA for the CDR3 is TGTGCCAGCAGTGAATACGGGGACAGGGGATCCTACAAGCAGTACTTC.

The V and J genes are TRBV27 and TRBJ2-1; 9 nucleotides match TRBD2. J was trimmed by 4 bases and V by 3 bases; bases with no gene match: 4. Germline V lookup: CDR1 MNHEY, CDR2 SMNVEV (reference sequence). This CDR3 spans 15 amino acids. The CDR3 DNA is TGTGCCAGCAGTTTTAGCGGGAGTGGGTACAATGAGCAGTTCTTC. It is translated as CASSFSGSGYNEQFF.